This TCR beta chain stems from a study of blood T cell repertoires in COVID-19. Study at large: Researchers got acute and convalescent COVID-19 samples from the United States, Italy and Spain. The cDNA or gDNA used as material had been derived from T cells, B-cell-depleted T cells, or PBMCs.

Trimming took 6 bases from V and 2 from J, leaving 10 bases between them. There are 13 residues in the CDR3. Per the germline V gene, CDR1 is LNHDA and CDR2 is SQIVND (reference sequence). In the authors' methods: Counts of nucleated cells, estimated from reference gene primer amplification, were obtained. Sequencing used immunoSEQ multiplex PCR; TCRdb keeps in-frame clones, though not all of them. The D gene and trimming were derived from the DNA, and the V and J assignments and clone size from that table. The sample yields some 320,000 clones, 88% seen once. This clone was observed once. The V and J genes are TRBV19 and TRBJ1-1; D not resolved. The source is a woman under 40 who had recovered from COVID-19. The sequenced sample was peripheral blood. CDR3 region: CASREALNTEAFF. In DNA form, the CDR3 reads TGTGCCAGTAGAGAGGCGTTAAACACTGAAGCTTTCTTT.